Sequencing of this T cell receptor beta chain was carried out in a study of follicular helper T cells after annual influenza vaccination. Study-wide points: Rare clonotypes were missed; only about 9.5-23% of cells gave TCRB. Recurrent ICOS+CD38+ cTfh clonotypes included tetramer and AIM influenza-specific ones.

This clone has just a few counts. The antigen remains unidentified. Time point: 2015-2016 season, pre-vaccination. Excluded were substance abuse, HIV/AIDS, active cancer, immunomodulatory drugs and active illness. Trimming cost V 1 base and J 1 base, with 7 bases left between them. CDR1 and CDR2 (germline): SNHLY, FYNNEI. CDR3 length: 14 residues. TCRB sequencing was done at Survey resolution level. Assay: immunoSEQ multiplex PCR; the TCRdb copy retains only in-frame clones and omits some. The profile covers approximately 9,900 clones, with about 90% appearing a single time and around 0.45% taken by the ten largest.

The V and J genes are TRBV2 and TRBJ1-2; D may be TRBD1 (6 bases). The TCR was taken from an adult who received the influenza vaccine. This sample comprised CXCR5+ CD38- circulating T follicular helper cells from blood, obtained on the day of influenza vaccination. Subset of the sample: circulating Tfh, non-naive CD4+CXCR5+PD-1+ (ICOS+CD38+ or ICOS-CD38-). The CDR3 DNA sequence: TGTGCCAGCAGTGAAGACAGGGATAACTATGGCTACACCTTC. This codes for CASSEDRDNYGYTF.